This T cell receptor (beta chain) appears in the sequencing data of a study of vaccination effects on CD4 cells after COVID-19. The CDR3 has 17 amino acids. Per the germline V gene, CDR1 is SGHNT and CDR2 is YENEEA. Trimming at V came to 3 bases and at J to 7 bases, leaving 15 bases not matched to a gene. Repertoires were generated with immunoSEQ multiplex PCR, while TCRdb's copy carries only in-frame clones and drops some. The sample lists around 29,000 clones; 55% to 75% were seen once. Using viral peptide pools, the ViraFEST assay grew out antigen-specific CD4+ T cells prior to sequencing. When more than 9 days of culture had elapsed, CD4+ T cells were isolated. Everyone in the study got two shots of either the BNT162b2 or mRNA-1273 vaccine. Vaccinated recipients, who were negative for nucleocapsid antibodies, had no history of SARS-CoV-2 infection. Wells each received 2 million or so PBMC, cultured with about 10 IU/ml IL-2 and around 9.8 ug/ml peptides. Half-medium replacement with IL-2 medium occurred on days 3 and 7.

As to this clone: Its antigen remains unidentified.

The V gene is TRBV11-3, the J gene TRBJ1-3; 7 nucleotides agree with TRBD1. The clonotype comes from a human donor who received a COVID-19 vaccine. Source: CD4+ T cells from PBMCs cultured with HCoV-NL63 spike peptides, taken after COVID-19 vaccination. The CDR3 loop reads CASSFRGGLNSGNTIYF. The DNA for the CDR3 is TGTGCCAGCAGCTTCAGAGGGGGCCTAAATTCGGGGAACACCATATATTTT.